The 26 T cell receptor beta chains presented below share a single source sample, sequenced in a study of CD8+CD57+ T cells in acquired aplastic anemia. TCR beta VDJ and CDR3 profiles were obtained from a genomic DNA template. MiXCR, applied by TCRdb to the reads, yields one record per CDR3 protein. In the table there are some 180,000 distinct CDR3 sequences, roughly 65% of which are singletons. Flow cytometry had shown expanded CD8+CD57+ cells in the patients chosen for sequencing. Sequencing was performed on sorted CD4+, CD8+, or CD8+CD57+ T cells (not recorded which) from PBMCs. These receptors came from a human donor with aplastic anemia.

Details on this clonotype: A read error may produce the germline difference seen at one junction end. The rearrangement uses TRBV7-6 and TRBJ1-4; TRBD1 might be the D (6 bases). CDR1 and CDR2 from the germline V gene are SGHVS and FNYEAQ. The CDR3 loop spans 16 amino acids. CDR3 sequence: CASSLAPGATYERLFF. The CDR3 DNA reads TGTGCCAGCAGCTTAGCGCCGGGGGCAACTTATGAAAGACTGTTTTTT. Drawing the rest from reference TRBV7-6 and TRBJ1-4, the complete variable domain is GAGVSQSPRYKVTKRGQDVALRCDPISGHVSLYWYRQALGQGPEFLTYFNYEAQQDKSGLPNDRFSAERPEGSISTLTIQRTEQRDSAMYRCASSLAPGATYERLFFGSGTQLSVL.

The chain carries TRBV7-6 and TRBJ1-6, with unresolved D. The CDR3 has 12 residues. Germline V lookup: CDR1 SGHVS, CDR2 FNYEAQ. V lost 7 bases and J lost 11, with 12 bases in between. The CDR3 DNA sequence: TGTGCCAGCACTACCGGCAATCCACCCCTCCACTTT. Its translation is CASTTGNPPLHF. The full variable domain, rest sourced from reference TRBV7-6 and TRBJ1-6, is GAGVSQSPRYKVTKRGQDVALRCDPISGHVSLYWYRQALGQGPEFLTYFNYEAQQDKSGLPNDRFSAERPEGSISTLTIQRTEQRDSAMYRCASTTGNPPLHFGNGTRLTVT.

This chain links TRBV9 with TRBJ2-2; TRBD2 matches 10 bases. Germline V gene data show CDR1 as SGDLS and CDR2 as YYNGEE. Germline trimming cut 4 bases from V and 1 base from J; bases unmatched to any gene: 13. The CDR3 has 19 residues. CDR3 sequence (DNA): TGTGCCAGCAGCCCCAAGCGGGGGGGGAGATTGAAGAACACCGGGGAGCTGTTTTTT. Translation: CASSPKRGGRLKNTGELFF.

This clonotype occurred a few times. The rearrangement links TRBV5-4 to TRBJ2-3; a possible D gene is TRBD2 (6 bases). Germline V CDR1 and CDR2: SGHNT, YYREEE (reference sequence). The CDR3 is made up of 15 amino acids. Trimming stripped 0 bases from V and 2 bases from J, with 10 bases between. The CDR3 region is CASSLGDSYTDTQYF. The CDR3 DNA follows: TGTGCCAGCAGCTTGGGGGACTCATACACAGATACGCAGTATTTT.

The chain recombines TRBV29-1 with TRBJ2-3; 7 positions agree with TRBD1. CDR1 SQVTM and CDR2 ANQGSEA come from the germline V gene. V shed 4 bases and J 6 bases; nucleotides not matched to a gene: 10. The CDR3 sequence is 14 residues long. CDR3 sequence: CSVGKRGHEDTQYF. The CDR3 region has the DNA TGCAGCGTTGGGAAGAGGGGGCATGAGGATACGCAGTATTTT.

This chain joins TRBV25-1 and TRBJ1-1, with D tentatively TRBD1 (5 bases). This CDR3 has 12 residues. V shed 3 bases and J shed 7 bases, with 9 bases lying between them. Germline lookup yields CDR1 MGHDK and CDR2 SYGVNS. In DNA, the CDR3 is TGTGCCAGCAGTGATCTTGGGGGTGAAGCTTTCTTT. Its translation: CASSDLGGEAFF.

This clonotype was detected ten times or more. Here the CDR3 DNA reads TGTGCCAGCAGCGGGACACAGCCTTATAATTCACCCCTCCACTTT. It codes for CASSGTQPYNSPLHF. This rearrangement joins TRBV7-9 to TRBJ1-6; possibly TRBD1 for D (6 bases). CDR3 length equals 15 residues. Trimming stripped 5 bases from V and 4 bases from J, with 12 bases between. The V gene's germline CDR1 is SEHNR and CDR2 FQNEAQ (reference sequence).

V is TRBV11-3 and J is TRBJ2-1, with 10 bases fitting TRBD2. Germline-derived CDR1 and CDR2 are SGHNT and YENEEA. J was trimmed by 9 bases and V by 2 bases; bases with no gene match: 7. CDR3 length: 15 residues. CDR3: CASSLFSGGGGEQFF. The CDR3 DNA is TGTGCCAGCAGCTTATTCAGCGGGGGGGGGGGTGAGCAGTTCTTC.

V usage is TRBV12-3 or TRBV12-4 and J usage is TRBJ2-3, with 8 positions matching TRBD2. V was pared by 3 bases and J by 2 bases, with 1 base of the junction left unmatched. This CDR3 region has 14 residues. CDR3: CASSLRGATDTQYF. CDR3 DNA: TGTGCCAGCAGTTTGCGGGGGGCCACAGATACGCAGTATTTT.

This clonotype was seen just once. The chain employs TRBV7-9 and TRBJ2-5, with D possibly TRBD2 on 6 matching bases. CDR3 size: 16 residues. In germline, CDR1 is SEHNR, CDR2 FQNEAQ (reference sequence). Between the trimmed V and J ends, which lost 0 bases and 4 bases, there was a span of 15 bases. The CDR3 sequence is CASSLAEEGGGETQYF. The CDR3 nucleotides are TGTGCCAGCAGCTTAGCGGAGGAGGGAGGCGGAGAGACCCAGTACTTC. Based on the CDR3 plus reference TRBV7-9 and TRBJ2-5, the full variable domain is DTGVSQNPRHKITKRGQNVTFRCDPISEHNRLYWYRQTLGQGPEFLTYFQNEAQLEKSRLLSDRFSAERPKGSFSTLEIQRTEQGDSAMYLCASSLAEEGGGETQYFGPGTRLLVL.

The chain is built from TRBV6-5 and TRBJ2-7; 11 nucleotides match TRBD1. This CDR3 region has 15 residues. J gave up 0 bases and V 5 bases, and 3 bases lay outside the gene matches. Germline V gives CDR1 MNHEY, CDR2 SVGAGI. The CDR3 region is CASSKGTGGSYEQYF. DNA of the CDR3: TGTGCCAGCAGTAAAGGGACAGGGGGCTCCTACGAGCAGTACTTC.

A remark on this clonotype: Just one base apart from a much larger clone, this may be a read error. The chain recombines TRBV19 with TRBJ1-5; D is unresolved. The CDR3 is 13 residues long. V lost 3 bases to trimming and J lost 8 bases, with 11 bases between them. Germline V lookup: CDR1 LNHDA, CDR2 SQIVND (reference sequence). CDR3 bases: TGTGCCAGTAGTATTTCTACCCGGGAGCCCCAGCATTTT. Translating gives CASSISTREPQHF. Full variable domain (missing parts from reference TRBV19 and TRBJ1-5): DGGITQSPKYLFRKEGQNVTLSCEQNLNHDAMYWYRQDPGQGLRLIYYSQIVNDFQKGDIAEGYSVSREKKESFPLTVTSAQKNPTAFYLCASSISTREPQHFGDGTRLSIL.

V usage is TRBV20-1 and J usage is TRBJ1-5, with D possibly matching TRBD1 (6 bases). From germline, CDR1 is DFQATT and CDR2 SNEGSKA (reference sequence). The V gene lost 0 bases and the J gene lost 10 bases, with 13 bases spanning the gap. This CDR3 comprises 13 residues. This CDR3 is CSARDPGVGPQHF. The CDR3 DNA is TGCAGTGCTAGAGATCCAGGGGTAGGACCCCAGCATTTT.

The sample holds many counts of this clonotype. The CDR3 is CSARVLGASVYEQYF. CDR3 nucleotides: TGCAGTGCTAGAGTTTTGGGGGCGTCCGTCTACGAGCAGTACTTC. The chain has TRBV20-1 and TRBJ2-7; D might be TRBD1 (6 bases). The ends were cut back, 1 base at V and 3 bases at J, with 16 bases in the middle. Germline V lookup: CDR1 DFQATT, CDR2 SNEGSKA (reference sequence). The CDR3 is 15 amino acids.

The chain joins TRBV5-1 to TRBJ2-4, with 9 bases fitting TRBD2. This CDR3 spans 16 amino acids. J gave up 5 bases and V 4 bases, and 10 bases lay outside the gene matches. Germline V gene data show CDR1 as SGHRS and CDR2 as YFSETQ. CDR3 protein: CASSILAGRSQNIQYF. The CDR3 coding sequence is TGCGCCAGCAGCATCCTAGCGGGGCGGTCCCAAAACATTCAGTACTTC.

The chain carries TRBV7-2 and TRBJ2-1; D may be TRBD2 (5 bases). Germline V gene data show CDR1 as SGHTA and CDR2 as FQGNSA. Between the trimmed V and J ends, which lost 2 bases and 9 bases, there was a span of 17 bases. The CDR3 has 15 residues. Here the CDR3 reads CASSLSGRRRGEQFF. In DNA form, the CDR3 reads TGTGCCAGCAGCTTAAGTGGGAGAAGGCGCGGTGAGCAGTTCTTC.

The chain joins TRBV15 to TRBJ2-1, with D perhaps TRBD1 (6 bases). CDR1 is LNHNV and CDR2 is YYDKDF in the germline V gene (reference sequence). The V and J ends lost 5 bases and 14 bases respectively, with 22 bases between them. CDR3 length equals 14 residues. The CDR3 coding sequence is TGTGCCACCAGCCCCCGACAGGAGGCCGCGTATAAGTTCTTC. It codes for CATSPRQEAAYKFF.

Ten or more counts support this clonotype. J is TRBJ1-1 and V is TRBV5-5; 7 bases align to TRBD1. Germline V gene data show CDR1 as SGHKS and CDR2 as YYEKEE (reference sequence). The CDR3 has 14 amino acids. V dropped 2 bases and J dropped 4; count of bases not matched to a gene: 5. The CDR3 sequence is CASSFGSGGTEAFF. The DNA of the CDR3 is TGTGCCAGCAGCTTCGGGTCAGGGGGCACTGAAGCTTTCTTT.

About this clonotype itself: One junction end does not reproduce the germline sequence, and a read error may be involved. This chain joins TRBV7-2 and TRBJ1-3; no clear D. CDR1 SGHTA and CDR2 FQGNSA come from the germline V gene. The CDR3 covers 16 residues. CDR3 nucleotide sequence: TGTGCCAGCAGCTTATTTGGCAATTCGGCGGGAAACACCATACATTTT. It specifies CASSLFGNSAGNTIHF.

This clonotype was recorded many times. This chain links TRBV19 with TRBJ1-2; 9 positions match TRBD1. Per germline, CDR1 LNHDA and CDR2 SQIVND (reference sequence). V was clipped by 1 base and J by 4 bases; unmatched bases: 10. This CDR3 has 17 residues. CDR3 sequence (DNA): TGTGCCAGTAGTATAGGAACGAGGGGACAGGGCCCCTATGGCTACACCTTC. Translating gives CASSIGTRGQGPYGYTF.

At least ten counts were recorded for this clonotype. The chain uses TRBV27 and TRBJ2-7, with D possibly TRBD1 on 6 matching bases. Trimming took 3 bases from V and 3 from J, leaving 12 bases between them. Looked up from germline, CDR1 is MNHEY and CDR2 is SMNVEV (reference sequence). The CDR3 is made up of 14 amino acids. For the CDR3, the DNA is TGTGCCAGCAGTTTCGGGACACAAATCTACGAGCAGTACTTC. This codes for CASSFGTQIYEQYF.

V and J are TRBV20-1 and TRBJ1-4, with a weak D call TRBD1 (5 bases). CDR3 length: 13 residues. The germline V and J ends were trimmed by 5 bases and 10 bases, with 17 bases remaining between them. CDR1 and CDR2 from the germline V gene are DFQATT and SNEGSKA (reference sequence). The chain's CDR3 is CSASQGYGGKLFF. DNA of the CDR3: TGCAGTGCTTCCCAGGGTTACGGGGGAAAACTGTTTTTT.

This clonotype was seen many times. This rearrangement joins TRBV16 to TRBJ1-2; 9 positions match TRBD1. Germline V gene data show CDR1 as KGHSY and CDR2 as FQNENV. This CDR3 has 16 amino acids. Trimming took 3 bases from V and 2 from J; bases not matched to a gene: 7. The CDR3 DNA sequence: TGTGCCAGCAGCCAGGAGACAGGGGGGGAGAACTATGGCTACACCTTC. Protein product: CASSQETGGENYGYTF. Variable domain in full (rest from reference TRBV16 and TRBJ1-2): GEEVAQTPKHLVRGEGQKAKLYCAPIKGHSYVFWYQQVLKNEFKFLISFQNENVFDETGMPKERFSAKCLPNSPCSLEIQATKLEDSAVYFCASSQETGGENYGYTFGSGTRLTVV.

The chain has TRBV6-1 and TRBJ2-6; TRBD1 aligns across 8 bases. Trimming at V came to 10 bases and at J to 2 bases, leaving 13 bases not matched to a gene. The CDR3 spans 17 residues. The germline gives CDR1 MNHNS, CDR2 SASEGT. The CDR3 DNA is TGTGCCACCTGGACAGGGAGAGGAGAAGCTGGGGCCAACGTCCTGACTTTC. Encoded protein: CATWTGRGEAGANVLTF.

This clonotype was seen more than once but under ten times. The chain has TRBV15 and TRBJ1-1; D is uncertain. The V and J ends lost 0 bases and 4 bases respectively, with 9 bases between them. Germline CDR1 and CDR2: LNHNV and YYDKDF (reference sequence). The CDR3 is made up of 14 amino acids. CDR3 DNA sequence: TGTGCCACCAGCAGAGATCACGCGGGCACTGAAGCTTTCTTT. As protein: CATSRDHAGTEAFF.

The chain has TRBV6-9 and TRBJ2-7; TRBD2 is a possible D gene (6 bases). Trimming left V 4 bases short and J 0 bases short, with 19 bases between. The length of the CDR3 is 17 residues. Germline V gene sequence: CDR1 MNHGY, CDR2 SVAAGI. The CDR3 sequence: CASSSRTTPPLSYEQYF. The CDR3 DNA sequence: TGTGCCAGCAGTTCCCGGACTACCCCCCCTCTCTCCTACGAGCAGTACTTC.